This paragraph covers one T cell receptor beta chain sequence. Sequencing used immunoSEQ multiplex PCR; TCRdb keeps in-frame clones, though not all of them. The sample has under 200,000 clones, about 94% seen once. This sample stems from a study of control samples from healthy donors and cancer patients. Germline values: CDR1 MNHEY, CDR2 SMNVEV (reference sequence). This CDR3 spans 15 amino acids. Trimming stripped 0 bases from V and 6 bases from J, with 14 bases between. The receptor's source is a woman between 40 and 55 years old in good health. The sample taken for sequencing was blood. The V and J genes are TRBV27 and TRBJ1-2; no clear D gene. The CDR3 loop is CASSLSSPVIHGYTF. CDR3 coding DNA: TGTGCCAGCAGTTTATCGTCCCCAGTGATCCATGGCTACACCTTC.